The rows below give T cell receptor beta chains drawn from one sample of a study of radiation and T cells in renal cell carcinoma. Generated by immunoSEQ multiplex PCR, the TCRdb table keeps only in-frame clones and is missing some. Found here are approximately 100,000 clones, approximately 86% of them singletons; the top ten hold 6% to 9%. This specimen consisted of blood, obtained from a patient whose treatment included radiotherapy and nephrectomy. Receptors originate from a man aged 45-65 years with renal cell carcinoma. Each CDR3 is given with its conserved first and last residue. Each record gives: D gene, J gene, clone size, CDR3 length, V gene, CDR3 protein, CDR3 DNA. A D gene is named only where the DNA matches it firmly. Where a row states a size, it is once, few, many or the class of an expanded clone; other rows omit it.

TRBD2 TRBJ2-5 few 15 TRBV7-6 CASSPGLDPQETQYF TGTGCCAGCAGCCCCGGACTAGATCCCCAAGAGACCCAGTACTTC
- TRBJ1-1 - 15 TRBV28 CASSQDDRPNTEAFF TGTGCCAGCAGTCAGGACGACAGGCCGAACACTGAAGCTTTCTTT
TRBD1 TRBJ2-4 once 15 TRBV18 CASSKTGGGEDIQYF TGTGCCAGCTCCAAGACAGGGGGCGGGGAAGACATTCAGTACTTC
- TRBJ2-2 - 14 TRBV6-5 CASRKGLNTGELFF TGTGCCAGCAGGAAAGGGTTGAACACCGGGGAGCTGTTTTTT
- TRBJ2-1 few 18 TRBV5-1 CASSLGIDTMHSYNEQFF TGCGCCAGCAGCTTGGGGATCGACACCATGCACTCCTACAATGAGCAGTTCTTC
- TRBJ2-2 - 15 TRBV5-4 CASSPHPQPTGELFF TGTGCCAGCAGCCCCCATCCCCAGCCCACCGGGGAGCTGTTTTTT
TRBD1 TRBJ1-2 - 11 TRBV7-7 CAIRTGGGYTF TGTGCTATCAGGACAGGGGGGGGCTACACCTTC
TRBD1 TRBJ2-2 - 18 TRBV18 CASSPNRDRGTNTGELFF TGTGCCAGCTCACCGAACCGGGACAGGGGCACGAACACCGGGGAGCTGTTTTTT
- TRBJ1-5 - 13 TRBV29-1 CSVSQNSNQPQHF TGCAGCGTTTCTCAGAATAGCAATCAGCCCCAGCATTTT
- TRBJ1-2 - 11 TRBV25-1 CASSEYQGYTF TGTGCCAGCAGTGAATATCAGGGCTACACCTTC
- TRBJ2-5 - 16 TRBV4-1 CASSQSSQTAQETQYF TGCGCCAGCAGCCAATCGTCGCAGACTGCCCAAGAGACCCAGTACTTC
- TRBJ2-2 - 14 TRBV10-3 CAISEVRNTGELFF TGTGCCATCAGTGAGGTTAGAAACACCGGGGAGCTGTTTTTT
- TRBJ1-4 - 13 TRBV5-1 CASRGGSNEKLFF TGCGCCAGCAGAGGGGGATCTAATGAAAAACTGTTTTTT
- TRBJ1-1 - 18 TRBV5-1 CASSLRVYEGGLNTEAFF TGCGCCAGCAGCCTGCGGGTGTATGAGGGGGGGCTGAACACTGAAGCTTTCTTT
TRBD1 TRBJ2-3 - 18 TRBV7-2 CASSLEVPRQGDTDTQYF TGTGCCAGCAGCTTAGAGGTCCCGCGGCAGGGGGACACAGATACGCAGTATTTT
TRBD1 TRBJ2-7 - 16 TRBV4-3 CASSAGEGAAAYEQYF TGCGCCAGCAGCGCGGGTGAGGGGGCCGCGGCCTACGAGCAGTACTTC
- TRBJ1-5 - 12 TRBV6-6 CASSPPQGPQHF TGTGCCAGCAGTCCTCCGCAGGGGCCCCAGCATTTT
- TRBJ1-4 - 14 TRBV18 CASSPRDLNEKLFF TGTGCCAGCTCACCAAGGGACCTCAATGAAAAACTGTTTTTT
- TRBJ2-2 - 15 TRBV5-1 CASSLGQGNTGELFF TGCGCCAGCAGCTTGGGGCAGGGAAACACCGGGGAGCTGTTTTTT
- TRBJ1-2 - 17 TRBV19 CASSIGGYRDTDYGYTF TGTGCCAGTAGTATTGGGGGGTACCGGGACACCGACTATGGCTACACCTTC
- TRBJ1-5 - 14 TRBV6-6 CASSYSPGTQPQHF TGTGCCAGCAGTTACTCGCCAGGGACTCAGCCCCAGCATTTT
- TRBJ1-2 once 13 TRBV7-2 CASSLDGTYGYTF TGTGCCAGCAGCTTAGATGGAACCTATGGCTACACCTTC
TRBD2 TRBJ2-3 - 14 TRBV11-3 CASSLAGGTDTQYF TGTGCCAGCAGCTTAGCGGGAGGAACAGATACGCAGTATTTT
TRBD1 TRBJ1-1 - 13 TRBV10-3 CATRTGVNTEAFF TGTGCCACCCGCACAGGGGTGAACACTGAAGCTTTCTTT
- TRBJ2-7 - 13 TRBV29-1 CSALTGIPYEQYF TGCAGCGCCCTGACAGGAATCCCCTACGAGCAGTACTTC
TRBD1 TRBJ2-2 - 16 TRBV18 CASSPSQGANGGELFF TGTGCCAGCTCACCAAGCCAGGGGGCTAACGGCGGGGAGCTGTTTTTT
- TRBJ2-6 - 18 TRBV11-3 CASSPRTGRTSGANVLTF TGTGCCAGCAGCCCCAGGACCGGACGGACCTCTGGGGCCAACGTCCTGACTTTC
TRBD1 TRBJ2-5 - 15 TRBV14 CASSLEDREVETQYF TGTGCCAGCAGCCTTGAGGACAGGGAAGTAGAGACCCAGTACTTC
- TRBJ2-3 few 13 TRBV19 CASSIQGSDTQYF TGTGCCAGTAGTATACAGGGGTCAGATACGCAGTATTTT
TRBD1 TRBJ2-1 - 17 TRBV27 CASSLWATGTMGNEQFF TGTGCCAGCAGTTTATGGGCGACAGGGACGATGGGCAATGAGCAGTTCTTC
- TRBJ2-7 - 13 TRBV6-6 CASSWTETYEQYF TGTGCCAGCAGTTGGACAGAGACCTACGAGCAGTACTTC
- TRBJ2-7 - 16 TRBV7-9 CASSQIQGLSTYEQYF TGTGCCAGCAGCCAAATACAGGGACTTTCCACCTACGAGCAGTACTTC
TRBD1 TRBJ2-3 - 15 TRBV19 CASIAGQGISDTQYF TGTGCCAGTATCGCCGGACAGGGGATCTCAGATACGCAGTATTTT
TRBD2 TRBJ2-5 - 13 TRBV6-1 CASSSSGRETQYF TGTGCCAGCAGCTCCAGCGGGAGAGAGACCCAGTACTTC
TRBD2 TRBJ2-1 - 13 TRBV2 CASRTSGGREQFF TGTGCCAGCAGGACTAGCGGGGGACGGGAGCAGTTCTTC
- TRBJ2-1 - 18 TRBV6-1 CASSEADSHLAPYNEQFF TGTGCCAGCAGTGAAGCAGACAGCCACCTCGCGCCCTACAATGAGCAGTTCTTC
- TRBJ2-7 once 12 TRBV5-6 CASSLGPTGQYF TGTGCCAGCAGCTTGGGCCCTACCGGGCAGTACTTC
TRBD1 TRBJ1-1 - 16 TRBV28 CASQTGGAPMATEAFF TGTGCCAGCCAAACAGGGGGCGCCCCCATGGCCACTGAAGCTTTCTTT
- TRBJ1-2 - 14 TRBV6-1 CASSDRAGFYGYTF TGTGCCAGCAGTGATAGGGCGGGGTTCTATGGCTACACCTTC
- TRBJ2-7 - 13 TRBV7-8 CASSTTGSYEQYF TGTGCCAGCAGCACCACAGGATCCTACGAGCAGTACTTC
TRBD1 TRBJ1-2 - 15 TRBV5-6 CASSRGDRSNYGYTF TGTGCCAGCAGCCGTGGGGACAGGTCCAACTATGGCTACACCTTC
- TRBJ2-5 - 14 TRBV2 CASTPRDKQETQYF TGTGCCAGCACCCCGAGGGACAAACAAGAGACCCAGTACTTC
TRBD1 TRBJ2-5 - 15 TRBV6-5 CASSYDRGRGETQYF TGTGCCAGCAGTTACGACAGGGGGCGAGGAGAGACCCAGTACTTC
TRBD2 TRBJ2-1 - 18 TRBV9 CASSVDSAVAGGLNEQFF TGTGCCAGCAGCGTAGACTCGGCTGTAGCGGGGGGGCTGAATGAGCAGTTCTTC
TRBD1 TRBJ2-7 - 15 TRBV5-1 CASSWSGQGGDEQYF TGCGCCAGCAGCTGGTCCGGACAGGGAGGCGACGAGCAGTACTTC
- TRBJ1-1 - 12 TRBV19 CASSPQGAEAFF TGTGCCAGTAGTCCACAGGGAGCTGAAGCTTTCTTT
- TRBJ1-3 once 14 TRBV6-5 CASGIIGSGNTIYF TGTGCCAGCGGCATTATAGGGTCTGGAAACACCATATATTTT
- TRBJ2-1 - 15 TRBV9 CASSIDGRSYNEQFF TGTGCCAGCAGCATTGACGGGCGTTCCTACAATGAGCAGTTCTTC
- TRBJ2-3 - 16 TRBV2 CASSEGLGGTTDTQYF TGTGCCAGCAGTGAAGGGCTAGGGGGAACCACAGATACGCAGTATTTT
TRBD2 TRBJ2-3 - 15 TRBV9 CASAQGLAGEGTQYF TGTGCCTCCGCCCAGGGACTAGCGGGAGAGGGTACGCAGTATTTT
TRBD2 TRBJ2-3 once 16 TRBV5-4 CASSRSGGPGTDTQYF TGTGCCAGCAGTCGCTCGGGGGGGCCAGGCACAGATACGCAGTATTTT
- TRBJ1-1 - 13 TRBV7-2 CASSFFQNTEAFF TGTGCCAGCAGCTTTTTCCAGAACACTGAAGCTTTCTTT
TRBD1 TRBJ1-2 - 14 TRBV19 CASNLRGRDYGYTF TGTGCCAGTAACCTCAGGGGGCGCGACTATGGCTACACCTTC
- TRBJ1-5 - 13 TRBV19 CASSPTDSQPQHF TGTGCCAGTAGTCCCACCGACAGTCAGCCCCAGCATTTT